The source of this T cell receptor (beta chain) is a study of tumor-infiltrating lymphocytes in primary liver carcinoma. At the level of the study: Patients were both men and women, whose ages ran from 30 to 69 years. Tumor stage was T1-T3 N0M0, and tumor size was roughly 4 to 10 cm across. Overall study results and limits: Significantly greater top-250-clone fractions characterized tumors relative to blood (p = 0.039). Among the pair types, tumor region pairs showed more overlap than tumor-adjacent and tumor-blood pairs.

Extraction also yielded germline DNA, while blood RNA was obtained from unsorted whole blood. Starting material of 400 to 600 ng total RNA yielded TCR beta cDNA via a constant-region primer. Three nested multiplex PCR rounds of slightly modified ARM-PCR generated TCR beta libraries. Each of the first two PCR rounds ran approximately 10 cycles with TRBV1-TRBV30 forward and C-beta reverse primers. One entry per CDR3 protein results from TCRdb running MiXCR on the multiplex PCR reads. This table has about 320,000 distinct CDR3 sequences, roughly three fifths appearing once. V shed 2 bases, J shed 3 bases, and the junction held 7 bases outside the gene matches. The germline V gene has CDR1 MNHEY and CDR2 SVGEGT. The CDR3 has 15 residues. Many counts were recorded for this clonotype. Antigen: not known.

The J gene is TRBJ2-7, the V gene TRBV6-2 or TRBV6-3, with 7 bases aligning to TRBD2. This clonotype originated in a woman in her twenties or thirties with primary liver carcinoma and hepatitis B virus infection. Sequencing was performed on peripheral blood. CDR3 amino acids: CASSYGASGYYEQYF. The CDR3 nucleotides read TGTGCCAGCAGTTACGGGGCTAGCGGTTACTACGAGCAGTACTTC.